The 30 T cell receptor beta chains given below trace back to one sample, sequenced in a study of blood T cell repertoires in COVID-19. The repertoire was sequenced with immunoSEQ multiplex PCR; TCRdb's copy has only in-frame clones and lacks some. This repertoire shows nearly 110,000 clones, 80% to 90% found once; its top ten account for roughly 4.6%. Sequences were obtained from peripheral blood. The source of these receptors is a man aged 40-49 years with active or convalescent COVID-19.

The chain employs TRBV5-1 and TRBJ2-5; D unresolved. The CDR3 spans 13 residues. The germline V gene has CDR1 SGHRS and CDR2 YFSETQ. The V and J ends lost 5 bases and 2 bases respectively, with 10 bases between them. CDR3 sequence: CASSFQEQETQYF. DNA for the CDR3: TGCGCCAGCAGTTTTCAGGAACAAGAGACCCAGTACTTC.

The CDR3 DNA sequence: TGTGCCAGCAGCTTAACTTTCGGACAGGGCTCCAGTGAGCAGTTCTTC. Protein product: CASSLTFGQGSSEQFF. V usage is TRBV7-9 and J usage is TRBJ2-1; TRBD1 agrees at 8 bases. Germline V gene lookup returns CDR1 SEHNR and CDR2 FQNEAQ (reference sequence). V was pared by 2 bases and J by 9 bases, with 12 bases of the junction left unmatched. The CDR3 consists of 16 residues.

This chain connects TRBV4-3 to TRBJ1-4; maybe TRBD1 (5 bases). CDR3 length: 17 amino acids. Germline V lookup: CDR1 LGHNA, CDR2 YSLEER. Trimming took 0 bases from V and 8 from J, leaving 19 bases between them. The CDR3 bases are TGCGCCAGCAGCCAAGATGAGATAAGATTCGCAGGGGAAAAACTGTTTTTT. It yields the protein CASSQDEIRFAGEKLFF.

The gene calls are TRBV3-1 (or the pseudogene TRBV3-2) and TRBJ1-4; D is ambiguous. The CDR3 is 18 residues long. CDR1 is LGHDT, CDR2 YNNKEL, per germline (reference sequence). V was pared by 0 bases and J by 0 bases, with 14 bases between. CDR3 residues: CASSQEPGLVATNEKLFF. CDR3 in DNA: TGTGCCAGCAGCCAAGAGCCAGGTCTTGTCGCAACTAATGAAAAACTGTTTTTT.

This clone was detected once. The genes are TRBV27 and TRBJ1-2; perhaps TRBD1 as D (6 bases). CDR1 is MNHEY and CDR2 is SMNVEV in the germline V gene (reference sequence). V dropped 4 bases and J dropped 8 bases, with 14 bases sitting between them. This CDR3 is built from 13 residues. This CDR3 is CASSSYRVGGYTF. The DNA of the CDR3 is TGTGCCAGCAGTTCCTACAGGGTAGGGGGCTACACCTTC.

The chain has TRBV7-6 and TRBJ2-3; 10 bases map to TRBD1. The CDR3 loop spans 14 amino acids. J lost 6 bases, V lost 4 bases, and 4 bases had no gene match. CDR1 is SGHVS and CDR2 is FNYEAQ in the germline V gene. The CDR3 sequence: CASSYMTGGDTQYF. CDR3 coding DNA: TGTGCCAGCAGCTATATGACAGGGGGCGATACGCAGTATTTT.

The chain uses TRBV11-2 and TRBJ2-1; D is possibly TRBD2 (5 bases). The CDR3 extends over 15 amino acids. From germline, CDR1 is SGHAT and CDR2 FQNNGV. The V and J ends lost 4 bases and 5 bases respectively, with 15 bases between them. CDR3 protein: CASSYVPLDNNEQFF. As DNA, the CDR3 is TGTGCCAGCAGCTATGTCCCACTAGATAACAATGAGCAGTTCTTC.

V is TRBV29-1 and J is TRBJ2-7, with 8 bases lining up with TRBD2. Germline lookup yields CDR1 SQVTM and CDR2 ANQGSEA. The V gene end was trimmed by 4 bases and the J gene end by 1 base; junction bases not matched to a gene: 3. The CDR3 is made up of 13 amino acids. This CDR3 reads CSVVSSGSYEQYF. CDR3 DNA: TGCAGCGTTGTGTCTAGCGGGTCCTACGAGCAGTACTTC.

J is TRBJ1-4 and V is TRBV11-2, with no clear D. CDR1 and CDR2 (germline): SGHAT, FQNNGV. Trimming cost V 3 bases and J 8 bases, with 19 bases left between them. There are 16 residues in the CDR3. Here the CDR3 reads CASSFSASGSGEKLFF. In nucleotides, the CDR3 is TGTGCCAGCAGCTTTTCGGCCTCCGGTTCAGGCGAAAAACTGTTTTTT.

The chain links TRBV27 to TRBJ1-2, with unresolved D. The CDR3 contains 12 residues. CDR1 is MNHEY, CDR2 SMNVEV, per germline (reference sequence). Trimming removed 6 bases at V and 7 bases at J, with 12 bases between. CDR3 in amino acids: CASRSGNGGYTF. In nucleotides, the CDR3 is TGTGCCAGCAGATCCGGGAACGGTGGCTACACCTTC.

V usage is TRBV9 and J usage is TRBJ2-2; D is ambiguous. The CDR3 runs 13 residues. V dropped 3 bases and J dropped 7 bases, with 10 bases sitting between them. Germline loops: CDR1 SGDLS, CDR2 YYNGEE. The CDR3 DNA reads TGTGCCAGCAGCGCCCAACTCCTCGGGGAGCTGTTTTTT. This translates into CASSAQLLGELFF.

The rearrangement links TRBV11-2 to TRBJ1-4; possibly TRBD1 for D (6 bases). Germline V gene data show CDR1 as SGHAT and CDR2 as FQNNGV. This CDR3 contains 15 residues. Trimming removed 1 base from V and 4 bases from J, with 10 bases in between. Here the CDR3 reads CASSLGGQNNEKLFF. The CDR3, as DNA: TGTGCCAGCAGCTTAGGGGGGCAGAATAATGAAAAACTGTTTTTT. Together with reference TRBV11-2 and TRBJ1-4, the CDR3 gives the full variable domain: EAGVAQSPRYKIIEKRQSVAFWCNPISGHATLYWYQQILGQGPKLLIQFQNNGVVDDSQLPKDRFSAERLKGVDSTLKIQPAKLEDSAVYLCASSLGGQNNEKLFFGSGTQLSVL.

The genes are TRBV4-1 and TRBJ2-7, with D tentatively TRBD2 (5 bases). This CDR3 is built from 14 residues. The germline V gene encodes CDR1 MGHRA and CDR2 YSYEKL. Trimming cost V 3 bases and J 6 bases, with 15 bases left between them. CDR3 sequence (DNA): TGCGCCAGCAGCCAGGACGGGGTAGGGTCCGAGCAGTACTTC. Amino acids: CASSQDGVGSEQYF.

This clone occurred once. This CDR3 is CASSQNPPDSPLHF. Written as DNA, the CDR3 is TGTGCCAGCAGCCAAAACCCCCCGGATTCACCCCTCCACTTT. The chain employs TRBV3-1 (or the pseudogene TRBV3-2) and TRBJ1-6; D call uncertain. V gave up 2 bases and J gave up 8 bases, with 10 bases separating them. Germline-derived CDR1 and CDR2 are LGHDT and YNNKEL (reference sequence). This CDR3 is built from 14 residues.

V usage is TRBV6-5 and J usage is TRBJ2-5; 11 positions agree with TRBD1. V lost 6 bases, J lost 2 bases, and 5 bases stayed unmatched. CDR3 length: 15 residues. The germline V gene has CDR1 MNHEY and CDR2 SVGAGI. CDR3 residues: CASRPGQGAQETQYF. CDR3 sequence (DNA): TGTGCCAGCAGACCTGGACAGGGGGCTCAAGAGACCCAGTACTTC.

The chain employs TRBV28 and TRBJ1-6; TRBD1 is a possible D gene (5 bases). With 6 bases removed from V and 4 bases from J, the gap between germline ends came to 19 bases. There are 17 residues in the CDR3. Germline V gives CDR1 MDHEN, CDR2 SYDVKM. The CDR3 protein is CASRDVGGKLYNSPLHF. The CDR3 DNA is TGTGCCAGCAGGGATGTCGGGGGGAAATTGTATAATTCACCCCTCCACTTT.

The J gene is TRBJ2-3, the V gene TRBV28, with no clear D. Trimming stripped 3 bases from V and 3 bases from J, with 10 bases between. The CDR3 sequence is 14 residues long. In germline, CDR1 is MDHEN, CDR2 SYDVKM. The CDR3 sequence is CASSFSYRTDTQYF. CDR3 sequence (DNA): TGTGCCAGCAGTTTCTCATACAGAACAGATACGCAGTATTTT. Full variable domain (rest looked up from reference TRBV28 and TRBJ2-3): DVKVTQSSRYLVKRTGEKVFLECVQDMDHENMFWYRQDPGLGLRLIYFSYDVKMKEKGDIPEGYSVSREKKERFSLILESASTNQTSMYLCASSFSYRTDTQYFGPGTRLTVL.

This chain connects TRBV6-5 to TRBJ1-5; possible D gene TRBD1, 6 bases. The CDR3 totals 13 residues. Trimming left V 6 bases short and J 4 bases short, with 10 bases between. The germline V gene has CDR1 MNHEY and CDR2 SVGAGI. The CDR3 DNA reads TGTGCCAGCAGGGACAGAATAAATCAGCCCCAGCATTTT. Residues: CASRDRINQPQHF.

V is TRBV6-5 and J is TRBJ1-3; D remains unclear. The CDR3 is 16 residues long. V lost 0 bases and J lost 2, with 11 bases in between. Germline values: CDR1 MNHEY, CDR2 SVGAGI. The CDR3 protein is CASSYSAHLTGNTIYF. CDR3 nucleotides: TGTGCCAGCAGTTACTCGGCCCATTTGACTGGAAACACCATATATTTT.

The chain combines TRBV7-9 with TRBJ2-1, with a possible D match to TRBD1 (5 bases). V was trimmed by 5 bases and J by 4 bases, leaving 12 bases between them. The germline gives CDR1 SEHNR, CDR2 FQNEAQ (reference sequence). The CDR3 consists of 14 residues. CDR3 in DNA: TGTGCCAGCAGCCCAGCGACAGCGTACAATGAGCAGTTCTTC. It translates to CASSPATAYNEQFF.

The chain carries TRBV28 and TRBJ1-5; D ambiguous. The V end lost 3 bases, the J end lost 0 bases, and 6 bases lay between the germline ends. This CDR3 is 14 amino acids long. Germline lookup yields CDR1 MDHEN and CDR2 SYDVKM. The CDR3 nucleotides read TGTGCCAGCAGTTTGCAGGATAGCAATCAGCCCCAGCATTTT. Residues: CASSLQDSNQPQHF. Complete variable domain (other parts from reference TRBV28 and TRBJ1-5): DVKVTQSSRYLVKRTGEKVFLECVQDMDHENMFWYRQDPGLGLRLIYFSYDVKMKEKGDIPEGYSVSREKKERFSLILESASTNQTSMYLCASSLQDSNQPQHFGDGTRLSIL.

V is TRBV10-1 and J is TRBJ1-1, with TRBD1 matching over 9 bases. The germline gives CDR1 WNHNN, CDR2 SYGVQD (reference sequence). CDR3 length equals 14 residues. The J segment lost 5 bases and the V segment lost 6 bases, leaving 7 bases of the junction unmatched. The CDR3 is CASRKQGARTEAFF. Here the CDR3 DNA reads TGCGCCAGCAGGAAACAGGGGGCGAGGACTGAAGCTTTCTTT.

This clone was seen a single time. This chain uses TRBV3-1 (or the pseudogene TRBV3-2) with TRBJ2-1; TRBD2 matches 7 bases. There are 15 residues in the CDR3. V shed 6 bases and J 2 bases; nucleotides not matched to a gene: 7. Germline V gene data show CDR1 as LGHDT and CDR2 as YNNKEL (reference sequence). The CDR3 region has the DNA TGTGCCAGCAGTCGCCAGGCGGGAGCCTACAATGAGCAGTTCTTC. It yields the protein CASSRQAGAYNEQFF.

This chain joins TRBV14 and TRBJ2-3; D is unresolved. Germline values: CDR1 SGHDN, CDR2 FVKESK. Trimming took off 0 bases at V and 2 bases at J, with 12 bases between the two ends. The CDR3 is 16 amino acids. The CDR3: CASSQDETPFTDTQYF. CDR3 nucleotides: TGTGCCAGCAGCCAAGACGAGACACCTTTCACAGATACGCAGTATTTT.

The chain combines TRBV6-2 or TRBV6-3 with TRBJ2-7; TRBD1 agrees at 9 bases. The CDR3 consists of 15 residues. The J segment lost 4 bases and the V segment lost 2 bases, leaving 6 bases of the junction unmatched. In germline, CDR1 is MNHEY, CDR2 SVGEGT. CDR3 sequence (DNA): TGTGCCAGCAGTTACAGGGGGACAGGGATTTACGAGCAGTACTTC. This codes for CASSYRGTGIYEQYF.

This chain connects TRBV28 to TRBJ1-1, with D maybe TRBD1 (6 bases). The germline V gene encodes CDR1 MDHEN and CDR2 SYDVKM. This CDR3 is built from 15 residues. Trimming cost V 6 bases and J 1 base, with 15 bases left between them. The CDR3 loop is CASRNGDTPNTEAFF. The CDR3 DNA is TGTGCCAGCAGGAATGGGGACACCCCGAACACTGAAGCTTTCTTT.

This clone was counted a single time. The rearrangement links TRBV28 to TRBJ1-5; TRBD1 matches 9 bases. The trim removed 6 bases at V and 7 bases at J, leaving 4 bases unmatched. The CDR3 has 13 amino acids. Germline CDR1 MDHEN, CDR2 SYDVKM. Here the CDR3 DNA reads TGTGCCAGCAGAACACAGGGGGCCCAGCCCCAGCATTTT. Translating gives CASRTQGAQPQHF.

This clone was seen only a few times. The chain carries TRBV28 and TRBJ1-5; 7 nucleotides match TRBD1. This CDR3 region has 14 residues. J was trimmed by 5 bases and V by 8 bases; bases with no gene match: 9. CDR1 and CDR2 (germline): MDHEN, SYDVKM. CDR3 sequence reads: CASGYNRGDQPQHF. In DNA form, the CDR3 reads TGTGCCAGCGGGTACAACAGGGGCGATCAGCCCCAGCATTTT.

The V and J genes are TRBV30 and TRBJ2-7, with 7 positions matching TRBD1. In germline, CDR1 is GTSNPN, CDR2 SVGIG (reference sequence). V dropped 4 bases and J dropped 1; count of bases not matched to a gene: 4. The CDR3 runs 13 residues. The CDR3 is CAWTTGQSYEQYF. CDR3 nucleotides: TGTGCCTGGACCACGGGACAGTCCTACGAGCAGTACTTC.

This sequence joins TRBV25-1 and TRBJ1-2, with 7 bases identical to TRBD1. Germline loops: CDR1 MGHDK, CDR2 SYGVNS. CDR3 length: 15 residues. The junction had 11 bases not matched to a gene; V was cut back by 4 bases and J by 6 bases. The CDR3 protein is CASSAIDRDSDGYTF. The CDR3 DNA follows: TGTGCCAGCAGTGCGATCGACAGGGACAGCGATGGCTACACCTTC.